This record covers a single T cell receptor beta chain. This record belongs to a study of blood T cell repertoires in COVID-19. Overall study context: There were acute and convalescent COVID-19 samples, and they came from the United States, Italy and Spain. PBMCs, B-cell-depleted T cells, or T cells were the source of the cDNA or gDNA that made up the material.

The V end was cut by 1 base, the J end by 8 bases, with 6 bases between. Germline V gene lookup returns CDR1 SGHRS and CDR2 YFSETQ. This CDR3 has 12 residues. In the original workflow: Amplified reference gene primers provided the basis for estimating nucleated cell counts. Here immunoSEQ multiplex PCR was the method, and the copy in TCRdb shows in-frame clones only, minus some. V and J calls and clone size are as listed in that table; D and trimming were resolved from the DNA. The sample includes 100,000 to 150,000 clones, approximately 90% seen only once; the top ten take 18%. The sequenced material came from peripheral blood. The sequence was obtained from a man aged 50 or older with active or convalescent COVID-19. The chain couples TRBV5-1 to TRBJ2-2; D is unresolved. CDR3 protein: CASSLYSGELFF. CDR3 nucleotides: TGCGCCAGCAGCTTGTATTCTGGGGAGCTGTTTTTT.